These 23 T cell receptor beta chains share one sample of origin, sequenced in a study of type 1 regulatory T cells. Study-level results: Compared with non-type 1 regulatory T cells, type 1 regulatory T cells showed a more restricted TCR repertoire.

TCRdb called the reads again in MiXCR, with one record for every CDR3 protein. The table lists several thousand distinct CDR3 sequences, about 26% of them singletons. The antigens these receptors bind are not known. What was sequenced was cultured type 1 regulatory T (Tr1) cells, either the whole culture or a sorted fraction (not recorded which). The receptors derive from a human donor in good health.

This chain joins TRBV10-3 and TRBJ2-7; 13 positions agree with TRBD2. The CDR3 sequence is 16 residues long. The V segment lost 3 bases and the J segment 6 bases; nucleotides outside the gene matches: 8. CDR1 is ENHRY and CDR2 is SYGVKD in the germline V gene. The CDR3 coding sequence is TGTGCCATCAGTGAACGGACTAGCGGGGGCCACTCCGAGCAGTACTTC. This encodes CAISERTSGGHSEQYF.

About this clonotype: This clone may be a read error of a much larger clone one base away. J is TRBJ2-3 and V is TRBV5-6; TRBD2 agrees at 11 bases. V dropped 3 bases and J dropped 7; count of bases not matched to a gene: 4. CDR3 size: 14 residues. Per the germline V gene, CDR1 is SGHDT and CDR2 is YYEEEE. The chain's CDR3 is CASSWASGGNTQYF. CDR3 coding DNA: TGTGCCAGCAGCTGGGCTAGCGGGGGGAATACGCAGTATTTT.

About this clonotype: The junction shows a germline mismatch at one end, possibly a read error. The V call is TRBV18, the J call TRBJ1-1; TRBD1 might be the D (6 bases). The CDR3 sequence is 13 residues long. Per the germline V gene, CDR1 is KGHSH and CDR2 is LQKENI. The CDR3 is CASSLGQNTEAVF. CDR3 nucleotide sequence: TGTGCCAGCTCACTTGGACAGAACACTGAAGCTGTCTTT.

By sample share, this clonotype is medium-sized (0.01 to 0.1%). This chain connects TRBV20-1 to TRBJ2-5; 11 bases match TRBD2. V lost 3 bases, J lost 1 base, and 10 bases stayed unmatched. CDR1 and CDR2 from the germline V gene are DFQATT and SNEGSKA (reference sequence). The CDR3 is made up of 17 amino acids. The CDR3 sequence: CSARRPSGGRRQETQYF. The CDR3 nucleotides read TGCAGTGCTAGGCGTCCTAGCGGGGGGCGACGCCAAGAGACCCAGTACTTC.

As concerns this clonotype: Given a much more abundant clone one base away, this may be a read error. V is TRBV24-1 and J is TRBJ2-2; the match to TRBD1 covers 9 bases. The CDR3 is 16 residues long. Germline lookup yields CDR1 KGHDR and CDR2 SFDVKD. CDR3 loop: CATSDLGTGSTGEPFF. CDR3 bases: TGTGCCACCAGTGATTTGGGGACAGGGAGCACCGGGGAGCCGTTTTTT.

This rearrangement joins TRBV18 to TRBJ2-5; 9 bases agree with TRBD1. V trimming: 3 bases; J trimming: 5 bases; junction bases outside the gene matches: 13. The CDR3 contains 17 residues. Germline V CDR1 and CDR2: KGHSH, LQKENI. CDR3 nucleotides: TGTGCCAGCTCACCCATTCATGGACAGGGGCCTGGGGAGACCCAGTACTTC. It translates to CASSPIHGQGPGETQYF.

The V gene is TRBV12-3 or TRBV12-4, the J gene TRBJ1-1; D is possibly TRBD1 (6 bases). Trimming took off 7 bases at V and 5 bases at J, with 17 bases between the two ends. This CDR3 has 14 amino acids. The CDR3 loop is CASTLQGIGTEAFF. The CDR3, as DNA: TGTGCCAGCACCCTACAGGGTATCGGTACTGAAGCTTTCTTT.

As concerns this clonotype: A much larger clone lies one base from this, so it may be a read error. The chain joins TRBV7-2 to TRBJ2-3; D may correspond to TRBD1 or TRBD2 (5 bases each). CDR1 is SGHTA and CDR2 is FQGNSA in the germline V gene. Between the trimmed V and J ends, which lost 3 bases and 6 bases, there was a span of 16 bases. The CDR3 runs to 15 residues. The CDR3 reads CASSFWGAGPDTQYF. Here the CDR3 DNA reads TGTGCCAGCAGCTTTTGGGGCGCGGGTCCTGATACGCAGTATTTT.

This clonotype has a handful of counts. This chain connects TRBV2 to TRBJ2-5, with 11 bases aligning to TRBD2. The CDR3 runs 13 residues. V gave up 6 bases and J gave up 10 bases; unmatched junction bases: 7. CDR1 and CDR2 (germline): SNHLY, FYNNEI. The CDR3 spells CASRDSGGVVQYF. The CDR3 DNA follows: TGTGCCAGCAGGGATAGCGGGGGGGTGGTCCAGTACTTC.

As to this clonotype: This likely stems from a read error, as it lies one base from a far larger clone. DNA for the CDR3: TGTGCCAGCAGGGGGGAGAGGGGGAAAGACCAGTACTTC. Amino acids: CASRGERGKDQYF. V gene TRBV12-3 or TRBV12-4 combines with J gene TRBJ2-5; D possibly corresponds to TRBD1 (6 bases). V dropped 6 bases and J dropped 10 bases, with 18 bases sitting between them. CDR3 length: 13 residues.

This chain connects TRBV5-6 to TRBJ2-1; 10 nucleotides line up with TRBD2. Germline CDR1 SGHDT, CDR2 YYEEEE. The CDR3 extends over 16 amino acids. V was pared by 6 bases and J by 11 bases, with 17 bases of the junction left unmatched. The CDR3 region has the DNA TGTGCCAGCACCCCGCTGGGCCTAGCGGGGGAGAGAAAGCAGTTCTTC. It codes for CASTPLGLAGERKQFF.

By its share, this clonotype is medium-sized. The rearrangement joins TRBV7-9 to TRBJ1-4; 9 nucleotides agree with TRBD1. CDR3 length equals 14 residues. Trimming removed 1 base from V and 8 bases from J; junction bases left unmatched: 2. Germline V CDR1 and CDR2: SEHNR, FQNEAQ (reference sequence). Written as DNA, the CDR3 is TGTGCCAGCAGCTTAGGACAGGGGGGCGAAAAACTGTTTTTT. It translates to CASSLGQGGEKLFF.

This clonotype was counted ten times or more. The rearrangement joins TRBV28 to TRBJ2-7; D is perhaps TRBD1 (6 bases). This CDR3 has 18 amino acids. The V end lost 4 bases, the J end lost 4 bases, and 26 bases lay between the germline ends. The V gene's germline CDR1 is MDHEN and CDR2 SYDVKM. The CDR3 region has the DNA TGTGCCAGCAGTTCACTGGGTGTACCGGGACAAGTCCTATACGAGCAGTACTTC. It yields the protein CASSSLGVPGQVLYEQYF.

This clonotype appeared a single time. A clone one base away is much larger, so this may be a read error. The chain has TRBV28 and TRBJ1-3, with D possibly TRBD1 on 6 matching bases. This CDR3 spans 18 amino acids. Trimming stripped 10 bases from V and 1 base from J, with 26 bases between. The germline V gene encodes CDR1 MDHEN and CDR2 SYDVKM. This CDR3 reads CAISPHGLGTPSGNTIYF. Here the CDR3 DNA reads TGTGCCATCAGCCCCCATGGGCTTGGGACACCGTCTGGAAACACCATATATTTT.

This clonotype was observed a single time. This rearrangement joins TRBV6-5 to TRBJ2-7; D gene unclear. V was cut by 5 bases and J by 3 bases, with 17 bases left in between. Per the germline V gene, CDR1 is MNHEY and CDR2 is SVGAGI. The CDR3 runs to 15 residues. This chain's CDR3 is CASSQPGALYYEQYF. In DNA form, the CDR3 reads TGTGCCAGCAGTCAACCCGGAGCCCTTTACTACGAGCAGTACTTC.

There are a few counts of this clonotype. One end of the junction does not line up with germline, which may come from a read error. J is TRBJ1-1 and V is TRBV5-1; possibly TRBD1 for D (5 bases). CDR1 and CDR2 (germline): SGHRS, YFSETQ. The CDR3 loop spans 14 amino acids. DNA for the CDR3: TGCGCCAGCAGGTTGGGGGGACTTAACACTGAAGCTTTCTTT. The encoded protein is CASRLGGLNTEAFF. Supplemented by reference TRBV5-1 and TRBJ1-1, the full variable domain reads KAGVTQTPRYLIKTRGQQVTLSCSPISGHRSVSWYQQTPGQGLQFLFEYFSETQRNKGNFPGRFSGRQFSNSRSEMNVSTLELGDSALYLCASRLGGLNTEAFFGQGTRLTVV.

The rearrangement joins TRBV7-2 to TRBJ2-3, with TRBD1 as a possible D gene (5 bases). Germline assignment: CDR1 SGHTA and CDR2 FQGNSA. V lost 2 bases and J 8 bases, leaving 11 bases between the germline ends. CDR3 size: 13 residues. The CDR3 region is CASSLPNQGTQYF. CDR3 in DNA: TGTGCCAGCAGCTTACCGAACCAGGGTACGCAGTATTTT.

This chain connects TRBV5-1 to TRBJ2-7; D possibly uses TRBD1 or TRBD2 (5 bases each). The CDR3 contains 15 residues. CDR1 and CDR2 (germline): SGHRS, YFSETQ. The V end was cut by 4 bases, the J end by 5 bases, with 19 bases between. CDR3 sequence (DNA): TGCGCCAGCAGCCAGGGCGTCTCCGGGATACACGAGCAGTACTTC. It is translated as CASSQGVSGIHEQYF. Full variable domain (missing parts from reference TRBV5-1 and TRBJ2-7): KAGVTQTPRYLIKTRGQQVTLSCSPISGHRSVSWYQQTPGQGLQFLFEYFSETQRNKGNFPGRFSGRQFSNSRSEMNVSTLELGDSALYLCASSQGVSGIHEQYFGPGTRLTVT.

This clonotype came up a few times. The rearrangement links TRBV15 to TRBJ1-3; 7 positions agree with TRBD1. The CDR3 totals 15 residues. Germline CDR1 LNHNV, CDR2 YYDKDF (reference sequence). The trim removed 5 bases at V and 4 bases at J, leaving 8 bases unmatched. The CDR3 loop reads CATSYGPGQGNTIYF. The DNA of the CDR3 is TGTGCCACCAGCTATGGACCGGGACAGGGAAACACCATATATTTT.

Note on this clonotype: Being one base from a much bigger clone, this may be a read error. The chain couples TRBV18 to TRBJ1-3; D gene unclear. Germline values: CDR1 KGHSH, CDR2 LQKENI. The CDR3 extends over 17 amino acids. CDR3 protein: CASSLLSGAFSGNTICF. Here the CDR3 DNA reads TGTGCCAGCTCACTACTAAGTGGAGCATTCTCTGGAAACACCATATGTTTT.

The V and J genes are TRBV12-3 or TRBV12-4 and TRBJ2-1, with D perhaps TRBD1 (5 bases). The ends were cut back, 3 bases at V and 1 base at J, with 7 bases in the middle. The CDR3 totals 14 residues. The CDR3 is CASSLGRSYNEQFF. DNA for the CDR3: TGTGCCAGCAGTTTGGGGCGGTCCTACAATGAGCAGTTCTTC.

Written as DNA, the CDR3 is TGTGCCAGCAGCTTAGCCAGATCCTATGGCTACACCTTC. Its protein is CASSLARSYGYTF. The genes are TRBV11-3 and TRBJ1-2; no clear D. Looked up from germline, CDR1 is SGHNT and CDR2 is YENEEA. V lost 1 base, J lost 4 bases, and 7 bases lay in between. The CDR3 consists of 13 residues. Full variable domain (rest looked up from reference TRBV11-3 and TRBJ1-2): EAGVVQSPRYKIIEKKQPVAFWCNPISGHNTLYWYLQNLGQGPELLIRYENEEAVDDSQLPKDRFSAERLKGVDSTLKIQPAELGDSAVYLCASSLARSYGYTFGSGTRLTVV.

This clonotype counts as medium-sized. This chain joins TRBV6-6 and TRBJ1-1; TRBD1 agrees at 7 bases. Trimming cost V 8 bases and J 1 base; bases outside gene matches: 4. Germline V gene lookup returns CDR1 MNHNY and CDR2 SVGAGI (reference sequence). This CDR3 spans 13 amino acids. As DNA, the CDR3 is TGTGCCAGCGGGACAGAGAGGAACACTGAAGCTTTCTTT. The encoded protein is CASGTERNTEAFF.